The clone carrying this T cell receptor beta chain has just a few counts. What it recognizes is unknown. From germline, CDR1 is SGHNT and CDR2 YENEEA. The CDR3 runs to 14 residues. Trimming stripped 6 bases from V and 2 bases from J, with 13 bases between. This table comes from immunoSEQ multiplex PCR, and its TCRdb copy is limited to in-frame clones, with some not included. The table records around 24,000 clones, 73% of them present only once. These data come from a study of radiotherapy plus CTLA-4 blockade in lung cancer. Findings of the study overall: In blood, early T cell clone dynamics reportedly predicted response best, together with interferon-beta.

The specimen was peripheral blood, collected from a patient treated with radiotherapy plus ipilimumab. The receptor comes from a human donor with non-small cell lung cancer who had stable disease on radiotherapy plus ipilimumab. V and J are TRBV11-3 and TRBJ2-5; D is uncertain. CDR3: CASSQSAGQETQYF. The DNA of the CDR3 is TGTGCCAGCAGTCAATCCGCTGGACAAGAGACCCAGTACTTC.